These T cell receptor beta chains were read from a single sample in a study of blood T cells in healthy people across ages. MiXCR, run by TCRdb on the 5' RACE reads, gives a single entry per CDR3 protein. The sample records under 2 million distinct CDR3 sequences, 30% to 40% being singletons. Sequences were obtained from blood. The receptors stem from a woman between 25 and 40 years old in good health. The CDR3 runs from the conserved cysteine through the conserved F or W. D genes are given only for firm matches. Part of the rows lack a size; the others show once, few, many or a class for expanded clones.

clone_size	d_call	v_call	j_call	cdr3_aa	cdr3_nt
many	TRBD1	TRBV29-1	TRBJ2-5	CSVHRGTGETQYF	TGCAGCGTACACAGGGGGACGGGCGAGACCCAGTACTTC
NA	TRBD1	TRBV20-1	TRBJ2-2	CSAPRQGANTGELFF	TGCAGTGCTCCTAGACAGGGGGCGAACACCGGGGAGCTGTTTTTT
few	NA	TRBV28	TRBJ1-2	CASSSPRRGYYGYTF	TGTGCCAGCAGTTCCCCCCGGAGGGGCTACTATGGCTACACCTTC
NA	TRBD2	TRBV10-3	TRBJ2-1	CAISERTSDEQFF	TGTGCCATCAGTGAAAGGACTAGCGATGAGCAGTTCTTC
NA	TRBD1	TRBV20-1	TRBJ1-5	CSARSQGGNQPQHF	TGCAGTGCTAGATCACAGGGGGGGAATCAGCCCCAGCATTTT
few	NA	TRBV4-1	TRBJ2-4	CASSQGGGASGNIQYF	TGCGCCAGCAGCCAAGGGGGGGGGGCTAGCGGAAACATTCAGTACTTC
few	TRBD1	TRBV20-1	TRBJ1-5	CSARDSSGQGNQPQHF	TGCAGTGCTAGAGATTCGTCCGGACAGGGCAATCAGCCCCAGCATTTT
few	NA	TRBV18	TRBJ2-7	CASSPVTDYEQYF	TGTGCCAGCTCACCAGTGACAGACTACGAGCAGTACTTC
NA	TRBD1	TRBV10-3	TRBJ1-4	CAISQSGTGNEKRFF	TGTGCCATCAGTCAGTCCGGGACAGGGAATGAAAAACGGTTTTTT
few	TRBD2	TRBV7-9	TRBJ2-5	CASTGLAEETQYF	TGTGCCAGCACGGGACTAGCGGAAGAGACCCAGTACTTC
few	TRBD2	TRBV3-1	TRBJ2-5	CASRPYLAGGRGTQYF	TGTGCCAGCAGACCCTATCTAGCGGGAGGACGCGGGACCCAGTACTTC
NA	NA	TRBV14	TRBJ2-7	CASSQWNEGSYEQYF	TGTGCCAGCAGCCAATGGAACGAGGGCTCCTACGAGCAGTACTTC
NA	NA	TRBV6-1	TRBJ2-6	CASSDPFANVLTF	TGTGCCAGCAGTGATCCGTTTGCCAACGTCCTGACTTTC
few	NA	TRBV4-1	TRBJ2-7	CASSHLGGRSYEQYF	TGCGCCAGCAGCCACCTAGGGGGTCGATCCTACGAGCAGTACTTC
few	NA	TRBV20-1	TRBJ2-5	CSANQGVETQYF	TGCAGTGCTAACCAGGGTGTCGAGACCCAGTACTTC
NA	NA	TRBV12-3/TRBV12-4	TRBJ2-1	CASSRGNNEQFF	TGTGCCAGCAGCAGGGGAAACAATGAGCAGTTCTTC
once	NA	TRBV28	TRBJ1-5	CASSPGTSLNSNQPQHF	TGTGCCAGCAGTCCCGGAACTTCGCTTAATAGCAATCAGCCCCAGCATTTT
NA	NA	TRBV3-1	TRBJ1-1	CASSQDIEGYIFAEAFF	TGTGCCAGCAGCCAAGATATAGAAGGGTACATTTTCGCTGAAGCTTTCTTT
many	NA	TRBV5-1	TRBJ2-4	CASSLAWGRALENIQYF	TGCGCCAGCAGCTTGGCCTGGGGGAGAGCCCTCGAAAACATTCAGTACTTC
few	NA	TRBV20-1	TRBJ1-2	CSARVRGHSYGYTF	TGCAGTGCTAGAGTTCGGGGACATAGCTATGGCTACACCTTC
few	NA	TRBV7-6	TRBJ2-5	CASSLVGWAAQETQYF	TGTGCCAGCAGCTTAGTTGGGTGGGCAGCCCAAGAGACCCAGTACTTC
NA	TRBD1	TRBV20-1	TRBJ1-2	CSASLPGQGAGAYGYTF	TGCAGTGCTAGTCTACCGGGACAGGGGGCAGGGGCCTATGGCTACACCTTC
NA	NA	TRBV11-2	TRBJ2-3	CASSLAGTTGCTDTQYF	TGTGCCAGCAGCTTAGCAGGGACGACAGGATGCACAGATACGCAGTATTTT
NA	TRBD2	TRBV7-2	TRBJ2-3	CASSPGLVPTLYF	TGTGCCAGCAGCCCCGGACTAGTACCGACGCTGTATTTT
NA	NA	TRBV6-5	TRBJ1-2	CASSNSGHGYTF	TGTGCCAGCAGCAACAGTGGTCATGGCTACACCTTC
few	NA	TRBV25-1	TRBJ2-3	CATGRTVTDTQYF	TGTGCCACGGGACGGACAGTCACAGATACGCAGTATTTT
few	NA	TRBV20-1	TRBJ2-3	CSAREGSFSDTQYF	TGCAGTGCTAGAGAAGGCTCATTCTCAGATACGCAGTATTTT
NA	NA	TRBV7-2	TRBJ1-6	CASSPRGAEYNSPLHF	TGTGCCAGCAGCCCCCGGGGGGCTGAATATAATTCACCCCTCCACTTT
NA	TRBD2	TRBV11-2	TRBJ2-1	CASSLVVGGSSYNEQFF	TGTGCCAGCAGCTTAGTAGTTGGCGGGAGCTCCTACAATGAGCAGTTCTTC
NA	TRBD1	TRBV30	TRBJ1-2	CAWSGKQGSYYGYTF	TGTGCCTGGAGTGGGAAACAGGGGAGTTACTATGGCTACACCTTC
NA	NA	TRBV20-1	TRBJ1-5	CSANTGYRQPQHF	TGCAGTGCGAATACAGGGTATAGACAGCCCCAGCATTTT
once	TRBD2	TRBV29-1	TRBJ2-1	CSVQPEGRARYSEQFF	TGCAGCGTCCAGCCTGAGGGGAGGGCCCGATACAGTGAGCAGTTCTTC
NA	TRBD2	TRBV7-9	TRBJ2-7	CASSMTSGGYYYEQYF	TGTGCCAGCAGCATGACTAGCGGGGGCTATTACTACGAGCAGTACTTC
many	NA	TRBV7-3	TRBJ2-3	CASSSGGYRTDTQYF	TGTGCCAGCAGCTCCGGTGGCTATCGCACAGATACGCAGTATTTT
NA	TRBD2	TRBV12-3/TRBV12-4	TRBJ2-4	CASSLAGGLAKNIQYF	TGTGCCAGCAGTTTGGCGGGAGGACTAGCCAAAAACATTCAGTACTTC
few	TRBD2	TRBV20-1	TRBJ2-3	CSARSLAEKGDTQYF	TGCAGTGCTAGGAGTCTAGCGGAAAAAGGAGATACGCAGTATTTT
many	TRBD1	TRBV12-3/TRBV12-4	TRBJ1-2	CASSRDRGLDYGYTF	TGTGCCAGCAGTCGGGACAGGGGGCTTGACTATGGCTACACCTTC
few	TRBD1	TRBV7-8	TRBJ2-1	CASSLWSDRGYNEQFF	TGTGCCAGCAGCTTATGGTCGGACAGGGGATACAATGAGCAGTTCTTC
many	TRBD2	TRBV6-4	TRBJ2-1	CASSAVKRGSYNEQFF	TGTGCCAGCAGTGCCGTGAAGCGGGGCTCCTACAATGAGCAGTTCTTC
NA	NA	TRBV12-3/TRBV12-4	TRBJ2-1	CASSRGVHPYNEQFF	TGTGCCAGCAGTCGAGGGGTACACCCCTACAATGAGCAGTTCTTC
few	NA	TRBV7-6	TRBJ2-7	CASSLEAGSPYEQYF	TGTGCCAGCAGCTTAGAGGCAGGGAGCCCCTACGAGCAGTACTTC
NA	NA	TRBV20-1	TRBJ1-5	CSAPGTRGNQPQHF	TGCAGTGCCCCAGGGACTCGCGGCAATCAGCCCCAGCATTTT
few	NA	TRBV6-1	TRBJ2-6	CASRVTGGANVLTF	TGTGCCAGCAGGGTTACTGGTGGGGCCAACGTCCTGACTTTC
NA	NA	TRBV28	TRBJ2-7	CASSSRWGKHSYEQYF	TGTGCCAGCAGTTCACGTTGGGGGAAACACTCCTACGAGCAGTACTTC
NA	NA	TRBV4-1	TRBJ1-1	CASSQLQGPAEAFF	TGCGCCAGCAGCCAACTACAGGGACCCGCTGAAGCTTTCTTT
NA	NA	TRBV27	TRBJ2-1	CASSTTSFSSYNEQFF	TGTGCCAGCAGTACCACTAGTTTTTCCTCCTACAATGAGCAGTTCTTC
NA	NA	TRBV7-3	TRBJ2-3	CASSLTNLDTDTQYF	TGTGCCAGCAGCTTAACGAATTTAGACACAGATACGCAGTATTTT
NA	TRBD2	TRBV6-1	TRBJ2-3	CASRVRASGISDTQYF	TGTGCCAGCAGGGTACGGGCTAGCGGGATTTCAGATACGCAGTATTTT
NA	TRBD2	TRBV7-9	TRBJ2-1	CAISHSGGSSYNEQFF	TGTGCCATCAGCCATAGCGGGGGGAGCTCCTACAATGAGCAGTTCTTC
few	NA	TRBV28	TRBJ2-7	CASSSPVGRYEQYF	TGTGCCAGCAGTTCCCCGGTTGGGAGGTACGAGCAGTACTTC
few	NA	TRBV29-1	TRBJ2-5	CSVGRGGETQYF	TGCAGCGTTGGTAGGGGGGGGGAGACCCAGTACTTC
few	TRBD2	TRBV20-1	TRBJ2-7	CSASRGSLGNEQYF	TGCAGTGCTAGTCGCGGGAGTTTGGGAAACGAGCAGTACTTC
NA	NA	TRBV3-1	TRBJ2-7	CASSHKQANRYEQYF	TGTGCCAGCAGCCACAAACAGGCGAACCGCTACGAGCAGTACTTC
many	TRBD1	TRBV7-9	TRBJ2-7	CASSFFSRTGEGDEQYF	TGTGCCAGCAGCTTTTTTTCACGGACAGGGGAAGGCGACGAGCAGTACTTC
few	NA	TRBV15	TRBJ1-5	CATSRDRGANQPQHF	TGTGCCACCAGCAGAGATCGGGGGGCGAATCAGCCCCAGCATTTT